This T cell receptor beta chain originates from a study of esophageal squamous cell carcinoma under preoperative chemotherapy. About the study: Samples included peripheral blood T cells as well as tumor-infiltrating lymphocytes.

Time point: after preoperative PTX-NDP chemotherapy. TCRdb re-analysed the PCR reads in MiXCR, keeping a single row per CDR3 protein. Of roughly 18,000 distinct CDR3 sequences in the sample, just over 45% were seen once. The CDR3 length is 16 residues. The germline CDR1 and CDR2 sequences are SGHVS and FNYEAQ. Between the trimmed V and J ends, which lost 5 bases and 6 bases, there was a span of 23 bases. V usage is TRBV7-6 and J usage is TRBJ2-7; tentatively, D is TRBD2 (7 bases). The source of this sequence is a human donor with esophageal squamous cell carcinoma. The donor label of this sample is uncertain. This material was acquired from a patient given preoperative chemotherapy. The CDR3 loop is CASSPERSRGGPEQYF. The DNA for the CDR3 is TGTGCCAGCAGCCCCGAGCGGTCCAGGGGAGGGCCCGAGCAGTACTTC.